This T cell receptor beta chain comes out of a study of metastatic and nonmetastatic thyroid tumors (dated by TCRdb to between 2020 and 2021). For context, the study as a whole: The researchers compared repertoires between peripheral blood samples and tumor or nodule tissue samples from patients with malignant or benign thyroid disease.

Library preparation employed PCR. Sequencing was carried out with an Illumina HiSeq 4000. High-throughput sequencing was used to profile the TCR beta-chain CDR3 region of every patient. The authors' analysis ran thus. Drawing on CDR3 differences between clinicopathological groups, the researchers built a classifier meant to tell apart patients with distant-metastatic papillary thyroid cancer. The Shannon index was used to measure repertoire diversity, and the Morisita-Horn index was used to measure how similar tumor and blood repertoires were. The public sequencing data were trimmed at Q25 with fastp and processed into clonotypes with MiXCR by TCRdb, which kept only in-frame beta chains. None of the V and J calls come from the authors' own analysis; TCRdb made them. The sample records around 20,000 clones, around a quarter of which are singletons. The top ten constitute about 10% of the sample. Beyond this particular receptor, the publication reports: In both blood and tumor samples, malignant tumors were reported to have significantly higher TCR beta diversity than benign nodules.

Per the germline V gene (reference sequence), MNHEY is the CDR1 and SMNVEV is the CDR2. Taken from cysteine to phenylalanine, the CDR3 has 16 residues. The read is trimmed to its CDR3 DNA, 48 bases read in frame from base 1. V and J are trimmed by 4 bases and 6 bases, and the gene matches miss 11 bases of the junction. This clone was found a few times. Its target antigen remains unknown. No qualities accompany the bases; no much larger clone lies one base away. Before undergoing thyroid surgery, none of the patients had been given any kind of treatment. Patient clinical samples collected from about 2011 to 2018 were retrospectively analysed using T-cell receptor beta sequencing.

This clonotype was sampled from a female donor with papillary thyroid cancer or a benign thyroid nodule (not recorded which). Some clones in this sample may be carry-over from other donors' samples. Material for sequencing was tumor tissue. Recombination joined TRBV27 with TRBJ2-7, and TRBD2 matches 11 of the central bases. The DNA sequence follows: TGTGCCAGCAGTTCTGTCCGTCTAGCGGGAGGACCCGAGCAGTACTTC. This yields the protein CASSSVRLAGGPEQYF.